This TCR beta chain was sequenced for a study of blood T cell repertoires in COVID-19. Germline lookup yields CDR1 SGHAT and CDR2 FQDESV (reference sequence). The CDR3 loop spans 16 amino acids. J lost 6 bases, V lost 5 bases, and 7 bases had no gene match. TCRdb's table, derived via immunoSEQ multiplex PCR, lists solely in-frame clones and lacks some. In the table there are around 260,000 clones, around 84% of which are singletons. The material sequenced was peripheral blood. This chain joins TRBV11-1 and TRBJ2-2, with TRBD2 matching 12 bases. This receptor was taken from a woman aged 60-75 years with COVID-19, enrolled during active disease. The CDR3 bases are TGTGCCAGCAGCAAAAGACTAGCGGGAGTTTCCGGGGAGCTGTTTTTT. It specifies CASSKRLAGVSGELFF.